Only a few counts were recorded for the clone carrying this T cell receptor beta chain. What it binds is not known. The data stem from a study of T-cell memory formation after mild COVID-19. Study background: In these data, TCR clusters were largely donor specific.

The CDR3 covers 17 residues. Germline values: CDR1 MNHNY, CDR2 SVGAGI (reference sequence). Unmatched junction bases numbered 14, after V lost 2 bases and J lost 8 bases. TCRdb redid the calling of the 5' RACE reads with MiXCR, one entry per CDR3 protein. The sample has about 470,000 distinct CDR3 sequences, around a quarter seen once; the top ten hold around an eighth. Whole-study results and caveats: Mainly CM and EM harbored the contracting CD4+ clones; mainly EMRA harbored the CD8+ ones. Contracting clones from day 15 to 85 had balanced CD4/CD8; later expanders favoured CD4+.

The TCR sequence derives from an adult woman who had mild COVID-19 (a few samples of this study predate the infection). Cell type and time point are not known. The chain recombines TRBV6-6 with TRBJ1-2; TRBD1 aligns across 10 bases. The sample was PBMCs or a T cell subset sorted from them (not recorded which). CDR3 sequence: CASSYGGQGRGIDGYTF. The DNA of the CDR3 is TGTGCCAGCAGTTACGGGGGACAGGGGCGAGGTATCGACGGCTACACCTTC.